This passage covers 23 T cell receptor beta chains from one sample sequenced in a study of shared clonotypes between healthy human individuals. Sequencing used immunoSEQ multiplex PCR; TCRdb keeps in-frame clones, though not all of them. The table has under 1,100,000 clones, more than 65% seen once. The sequencing sample was made of memory CD4+ T cells sorted from blood. Sample subset: CD45RA-negative fraction. These receptors were collected from a man in his late teens or twenties in good health.

This clone has only a few counts. The gene calls are TRBV6-1 and TRBJ2-1; perhaps D is TRBD1 or TRBD2 (6 bases each). Per germline, CDR1 MNHNS and CDR2 SASEGT. The CDR3 totals 20 residues. Trimming pared 6 bases from V and 8 bases from J, leaving 35 bases between. The CDR3 coding sequence is TGTGCCAGCAGCGAACCGACGAGTGCCCCCATGGGGGGCGTTTTGCATGAGCAGTTCTTC. Translation gives CASSEPTSAPMGGVLHEQFF.

This sequence joins TRBV27 and TRBJ1-5, with D uncertain. This CDR3 has 13 amino acids. CDR1 MNHEY and CDR2 SMNVEV come from the germline V gene (reference sequence). The germline V and J ends were trimmed by 2 bases and 3 bases, with 5 bases remaining between them. The CDR3 reads CASSLTINQPQHF. CDR3 nucleotide sequence: TGTGCCAGCAGTTTAACCATCAATCAGCCCCAGCATTTT.

The V call is TRBV19, the J call TRBJ2-2; TRBD1 matches 11 bases. Unmatched junction bases numbered 5, after V lost 6 bases and J lost 5 bases. This CDR3 comprises 15 residues. CDR1 and CDR2 (germline): LNHDA, SQIVND (reference sequence). The CDR3 region is CASRHGQGATGELFF. The CDR3, as DNA: TGTGCCAGTAGACATGGACAGGGGGCTACCGGGGAGCTGTTTTTT. Looking up the rest from reference TRBV19 and TRBJ2-2 gives the full variable domain: DGGITQSPKYLFRKEGQNVTLSCEQNLNHDAMYWYRQDPGQGLRLIYYSQIVNDFQKGDIAEGYSVSREKKESFPLTVTSAQKNPTAFYLCASRHGQGATGELFFGEGSRLTVL.

The rearrangement links TRBV2 to TRBJ1-2; no clear D. Germline CDR1 and CDR2: SNHLY and FYNNEI. The V and J ends lost 3 bases and 5 bases respectively, with 10 bases between them. CDR3 size: 13 residues. In DNA, the CDR3 is TGTGCCAGCAGTGAGGCTAATTGGTATGGCTACACCTTC. Amino acid sequence: CASSEANWYGYTF.

This clone occurred many times. The chain uses TRBV18 and TRBJ1-5; D not resolved. Germline V gives CDR1 KGHSH, CDR2 LQKENI. V was pared by 3 bases and J by 0 bases, with 0 bases between. There are 12 residues in the CDR3. CDR3 region: CASSPSNQPQHF. In nucleotides, the CDR3 is TGTGCCAGCTCACCTAGCAATCAGCCCCAGCATTTT.

The CDR3 DNA follows: TGTGCCAGTAGTAGCCCCCATACGAAGCAGCCCCAGCATTTT. Amino acids: CASSSPHTKQPQHF. The J gene is TRBJ1-5, the V gene TRBV19; D gene ambiguous. The CDR3 is 14 amino acids. From germline, CDR1 is LNHDA and CDR2 SQIVND (reference sequence). The V gene lost 4 bases and the J gene lost 7 bases, with 14 bases spanning the gap.

The chain recombines TRBV29-1 with TRBJ1-3; maybe TRBD1 (6 bases). This CDR3 spans 14 amino acids. Per the germline V gene, CDR1 is SQVTM and CDR2 is ANQGSEA. V lost 6 bases, J lost 2 bases, and 14 bases lay in between. CDR3 nucleotide sequence: TGCAGCGTCGAGACAGGAGGGGCTGGAAACACCATATATTTT. It specifies CSVETGGAGNTIYF.

The rearrangement uses TRBV4-1 and TRBJ2-2; 11 bases agree with TRBD2. The germline V gene encodes CDR1 MGHRA and CDR2 YSYEKL. The trim removed 0 bases at V and 0 bases at J, leaving 9 bases unmatched. The CDR3 has 20 residues. CDR3 sequence (DNA): TGCGCCAGCAGCCAAGATCCGACTAGCGGGGCTGGGGCGAACACCGGGGAGCTGTTTTTT. Translating it yields CASSQDPTSGAGANTGELFF.

This clone showed up just a few times. The chain couples TRBV29-1 to TRBJ1-1, with D possibly TRBD1 on 6 matching bases. CDR3 length: 14 amino acids. Per germline, CDR1 SQVTM and CDR2 ANQGSEA. Between the trimmed V and J ends, which lost 2 bases and 6 bases, there was a span of 16 bases. Here the CDR3 DNA reads TGCAGCGTTGAAAAGGTCTCAGGGACATCTGAAGCTTTCTTT. Translation: CSVEKVSGTSEAFF.

The V and J genes are TRBV5-6 and TRBJ1-1; TRBD1 matches at 8 bases. The CDR3 extends over 14 amino acids. Germline CDR1 is SGHDT and CDR2 is YYEEEE. Losses at the gene ends were 3 bases for V and 0 bases for J; bases not matched to a gene: 1. CDR3 protein: CASSSGQVNTEAFF. CDR3 DNA sequence: TGTGCCAGCAGCTCGGGACAGGTGAACACTGAAGCTTTCTTT.

This sequence joins TRBV12-5 and TRBJ2-1; a weak D match, TRBD2 (6 bases). Trimming stripped 0 bases from V and 4 bases from J, with 13 bases between. The CDR3 has 16 amino acids. Germline values: CDR1 LGHNT, CDR2 FRNRAP. The CDR3 is CASGLVLLADYNEQFF. The CDR3 coding sequence is TGTGCTAGTGGTTTGGTATTACTAGCAGATTACAATGAGCAGTTCTTC.

This clone came up a few times. The junction shows a germline mismatch at one end, possibly a read error. The genes are TRBV7-7 and TRBJ2-1; 14 bases agree with TRBD2. The germline gives CDR1 SSHAT, CDR2 FNYEAQ (reference sequence). This CDR3 is 16 amino acids long. The CDR3 loop reads CASSRTGLAGENEQFF. CDR3 bases: TGTGCTAGCAGCCGAACGGGACTAGCGGGAGAAAATGAGCAGTTCTTC.

CDR3 bases: TGTGCCAGCCTAACCCGGGGTCGGGGGGAGCAGTACTTC. It specifies CASLTRGRGEQYF. This sequence joins TRBV21-1 and TRBJ2-7; the table names TRBD2, a call not compared with the DNA. TRBV21-1 corresponds to a pseudogene. This CDR3 is 13 amino acids long.

This sequence joins TRBV10-3 and TRBJ2-5, with D perhaps TRBD2 (5 bases). V lost 0 bases, J lost 2 bases, and 13 bases lay in between. Germline assignment: CDR1 ENHRY and CDR2 SYGVKD. The CDR3 loop spans 16 amino acids. CDR3 protein: CAISESEGRLQETQYF. For the CDR3, the DNA is TGTGCCATCAGTGAGTCGGAAGGGAGACTTCAAGAGACCCAGTACTTC.

The V gene is TRBV2, the J gene TRBJ2-1; the D gene is possibly TRBD2 (5 bases). The CDR3 spans 13 residues. Germline assignment: CDR1 SNHLY and CDR2 FYNNEI. V shed 7 bases and J shed 10 bases, with 17 bases lying between them. CDR3 sequence (DNA): TGTGCCAGCACTACCACTGGGAGTATGGAGCAGTTCTTC. Translating gives CASTTTGSMEQFF. Full variable domain (remainder filled in from reference TRBV2 and TRBJ2-1): EPEVTQTPSHQVTQMGQEVILRCVPISNHLYFYWYRQILGQKVEFLVSFYNNEISEKSEIFDDQFSVERPDGSNFTLKIRSTKLEDSAMYFCASTTTGSMEQFFGPGTRLTVL.

Points on this clone: Within the sample, other DNA sequences also encode this same CDR3. V is TRBV5-1 and J is TRBJ2-3, with 15 bases identical to TRBD2. V lost 2 bases to trimming and J lost 4 bases; unmatched junction nucleotides: 5. The CDR3 is made up of 17 amino acids. Looked up from germline, CDR1 is SGHRS and CDR2 is YFSETQ. The CDR3, as DNA: TGCGCCAGCAGCTTAGGGACTAGCGGGGGGAAGGCAGATACGCAGTATTTT. Translation gives CASSLGTSGGKADTQYF.

The V and J genes are TRBV19 and TRBJ2-2; 11 nucleotides line up with TRBD2. Germline assignment: CDR1 LNHDA and CDR2 SQIVND (reference sequence). The V segment lost 3 bases and the J segment 1 base; nucleotides outside the gene matches: 10. This CDR3 is 19 amino acids long. As DNA, the CDR3 is TGTGCCAGTAGTATTTTACTAGCGGGAGAGTCAGGGAACACCGGGGAGCTGTTTTTT. Translation: CASSILLAGESGNTGELFF.

The rearrangement uses TRBV5-8 and TRBJ2-1; perhaps TRBD1 as D (7 bases). This CDR3 is 14 amino acids long. V was clipped by 4 bases and J by 5 bases, with 13 bases between them. CDR1 is SGHTS, CDR2 YDEGEE, per germline. As DNA, the CDR3 is TGTGCCAGCAGCCGGGGGACAGTCAACAATGAGCAGTTCTTC. This gives the protein CASSRGTVNNEQFF. Looking up the rest from reference TRBV5-8 and TRBJ2-1 gives the full variable domain: EAGVTQSPTHLIKTRGQQATLRCSPISGHTSVYWYQQALGLGLQFLLWYDEGEERNRGNFPPRFSGRQFPNYSSELNVNALELEDSALYLCASSRGTVNNEQFFGPGTRLTVL.

This chain links TRBV21-1 with TRBJ2-7. TRBV21-1 has pseudogene status. The CDR3 sequence is 13 residues long. CDR3 sequence (DNA): TGTGCCAGCAGCTCGGGCCAATACTACGAGCAGTACTTC. Its protein product is CASSSGQYYEQYF.

In DNA, the CDR3 is TGTGCCAGCAGCCCCACCGGACTGCCGAGAGGGGACGAGCAGTACTTC. Its translation is CASSPTGLPRGDEQYF. The chain couples TRBV7-2 to TRBJ2-7; the D call may be TRBD1 or TRBD2 (5 bases each). The CDR3 runs 16 residues. CDR1 is SGHTA, CDR2 FQGNSA, per germline. The V end lost 5 bases, the J end lost 5 bases, and 22 bases lay between the germline ends.

V and J are TRBV9 and TRBJ2-2; no clear D. V lost 7 bases and J 7 bases, leaving 20 bases between the germline ends. The germline gives CDR1 SGDLS, CDR2 YYNGEE. This CDR3 is built from 15 residues. This CDR3 is CASGLGRTLGGELFF. The CDR3 DNA sequence: TGTGCCAGCGGTCTTGGACGGACCCTCGGCGGGGAGCTGTTTTTT. Combining the CDR3 with reference TRBV9 and TRBJ2-2 gives the whole variable domain DSGVTQTPKHLITATGQRVTLRCSPRSGDLSVYWYQQSLDQGLQFLIQYYNGEERAKGNILERFSAQQFPDLHSELNLSSLELGDSALYFCASGLGRTLGGELFFGEGSRLTVL.

This chain joins TRBV6-5 and TRBJ1-6, with D perhaps matching TRBD1 (5 bases). V gave up 6 bases and J gave up 9 bases, with 15 bases separating them. The CDR3 has 14 amino acids. Germline assignment: CDR1 MNHEY and CDR2 SVGAGI. The CDR3 is CASRRGDLGSPLHF. CDR3 bases: TGTGCCAGCAGGCGAGGGGACTTAGGTTCACCCCTCCACTTT.

This clone was picked up a small number of times. The J gene is TRBJ2-1, the V gene TRBV6-6; D is possibly TRBD2 (5 bases). This CDR3 spans 12 amino acids. In germline, CDR1 is MNHNY, CDR2 SVGAGI (reference sequence). Between the trimmed V and J ends, which lost 6 bases and 9 bases, there was a span of 12 bases. The CDR3 region is CASSLAGREQFF. CDR3 DNA: TGTGCCAGCAGCCTGGCGGGCCGTGAGCAGTTCTTC.